The clone carrying this T cell receptor (beta chain) was detected ten times or more. Its antigen remains unidentified. This sample is part of a study of post-analysis software for immune sequencing data. cDNA libraries of TCR beta carried unique molecular identifiers. Approximately 450,000 cDNA molecules were recovered from an input of 1 to 10 million T cells. TCRdb re-called the PCR reads through MiXCR, storing one row per CDR3 protein. The repertoire consists of under 200,000 distinct CDR3 sequences, with over 25% occurring once and the leading ten covering more than 3%. Germline V gene sequence: CDR1 LGHNA, CDR2 YNFKEQ. The CDR3 runs 17 residues. V shed 1 base and J 5 bases; nucleotides not matched to a gene: 8. Findings of the study overall: Multiple sclerosis was associated with a significant reduction in normalized Chao1 diversity relative to controls. Patients had higher frequencies than controls of five or six TRBV segments, including TRBV5-6, TRBV5-1 and TRBV20-1.

The TCR sequence derives from a girl under 18 with multiple sclerosis. The sample comprised blood. The chain couples TRBV4-2 to TRBJ2-5, with 12 bases matching TRBD2. CDR3 sequence: CASSQGSSGGAGETQYF. For the CDR3, the DNA is TGTGCCAGCAGCCAAGGGTCTAGCGGGGGGGCAGGGGAGACCCAGTACTTC.